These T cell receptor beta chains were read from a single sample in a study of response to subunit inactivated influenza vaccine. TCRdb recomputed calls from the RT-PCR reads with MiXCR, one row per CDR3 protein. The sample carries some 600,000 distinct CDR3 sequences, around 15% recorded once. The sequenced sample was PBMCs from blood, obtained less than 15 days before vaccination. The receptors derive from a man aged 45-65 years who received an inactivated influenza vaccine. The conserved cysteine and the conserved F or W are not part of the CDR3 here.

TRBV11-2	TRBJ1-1	ASSLLSRTESVAF
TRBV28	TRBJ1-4	ASSNGARKLF
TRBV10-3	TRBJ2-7	AISETAAGVDISTGEQY
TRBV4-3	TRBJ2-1	ASSQVASGSRNEQF
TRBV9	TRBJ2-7	ASSVAQGSYEQY
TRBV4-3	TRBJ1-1	ASSPRRQLPEAF
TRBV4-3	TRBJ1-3	ASSQDTAGRAGNTIY
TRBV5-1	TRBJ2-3	ASSLGRGGTDTQY
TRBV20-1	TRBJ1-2	SAPPGDGYI
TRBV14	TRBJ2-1	ASSQGVRGAIYNEQF
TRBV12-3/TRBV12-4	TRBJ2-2	ASSFRQGSTGELF
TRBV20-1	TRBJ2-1	SADFERVQADEQF
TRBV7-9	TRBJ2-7	ASSLEGGGSYEQY
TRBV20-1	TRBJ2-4	SARFPGKGIQY
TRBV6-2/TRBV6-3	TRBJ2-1	ASSFGLAGARTRFNEQF
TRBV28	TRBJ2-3	ASRIGGGSTDTQY
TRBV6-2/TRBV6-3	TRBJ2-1	ASRRKQLANEQF
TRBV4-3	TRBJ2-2	ASSRAGTGNTGELF
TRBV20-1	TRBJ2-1	SAPPREFYNEQF
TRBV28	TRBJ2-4	ASSSPSGGGKNIQY
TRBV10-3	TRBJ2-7	AISETNGLAVTYEQY
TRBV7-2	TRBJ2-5	ASSPPTRRETQY
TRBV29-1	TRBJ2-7	SVKEPEQY
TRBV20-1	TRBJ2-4	SADTGRHIQY
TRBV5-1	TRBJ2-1	ASSLLAGANNEQF
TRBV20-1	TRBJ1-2	SAPNGRRDGGYT
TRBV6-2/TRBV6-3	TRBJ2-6	ASRRQGPRANVLT
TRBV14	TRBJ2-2	ASSQEGLAGELF
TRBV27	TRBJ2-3	ASSFGFVDTDTQY
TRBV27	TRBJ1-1	ASSLNWSGTEAF
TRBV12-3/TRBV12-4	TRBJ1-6	ASSRNSYNSPLH
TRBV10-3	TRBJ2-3	AISEMGSSTDTQY
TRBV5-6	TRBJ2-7	ASSLYGTYSYEQY
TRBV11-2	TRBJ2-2	ASSRRLAGVVTGELF
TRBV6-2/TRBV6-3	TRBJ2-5	ASSRTSGETQY
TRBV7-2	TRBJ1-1	ASSLSRGGGTEAF
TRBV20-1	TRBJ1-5	SAGTGGGNQPQH
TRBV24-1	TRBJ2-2	ATTGPPNTGELF
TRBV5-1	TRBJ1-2	ASSPDRPNYGYT
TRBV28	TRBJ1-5	ASSRDRDVKPQH
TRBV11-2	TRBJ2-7	ASSLEAGISYEQY
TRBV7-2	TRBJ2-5	ASSLALASGAQY